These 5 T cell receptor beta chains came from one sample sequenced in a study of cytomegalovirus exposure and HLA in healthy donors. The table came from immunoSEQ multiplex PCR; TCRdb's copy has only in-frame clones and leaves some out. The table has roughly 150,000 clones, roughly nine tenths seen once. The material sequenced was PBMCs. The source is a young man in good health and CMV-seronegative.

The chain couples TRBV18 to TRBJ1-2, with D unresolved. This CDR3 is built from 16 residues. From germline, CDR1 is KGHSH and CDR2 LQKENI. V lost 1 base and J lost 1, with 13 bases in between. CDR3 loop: CASSPLWANVNYGYTF. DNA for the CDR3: TGTGCCAGCTCACCACTTTGGGCAAACGTTAACTATGGCTACACCTTC.

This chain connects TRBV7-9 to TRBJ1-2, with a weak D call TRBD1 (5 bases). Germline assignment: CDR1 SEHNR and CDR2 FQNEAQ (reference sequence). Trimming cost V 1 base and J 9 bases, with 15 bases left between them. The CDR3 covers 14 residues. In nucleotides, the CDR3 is TGTGCCAGCAGCTTAGAAAAGGACAATTCGAGCTACACCTTC. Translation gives CASSLEKDNSSYTF.

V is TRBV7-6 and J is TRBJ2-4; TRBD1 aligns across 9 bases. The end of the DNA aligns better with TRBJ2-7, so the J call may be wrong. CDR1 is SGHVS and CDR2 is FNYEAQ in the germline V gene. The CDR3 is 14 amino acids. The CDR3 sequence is CASSLGQGMHEQYF. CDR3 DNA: TGTGCCAGCAGCTTGGGACAGGGTATGCACGAGCAGTACTTC.

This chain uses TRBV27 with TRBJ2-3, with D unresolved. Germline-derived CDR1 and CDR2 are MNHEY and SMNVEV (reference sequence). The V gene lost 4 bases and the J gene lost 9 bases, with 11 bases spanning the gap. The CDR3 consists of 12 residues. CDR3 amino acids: CASSSDVRTQYF. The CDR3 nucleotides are TGTGCCAGCAGTTCCGACGTCAGGACGCAGTATTTT.

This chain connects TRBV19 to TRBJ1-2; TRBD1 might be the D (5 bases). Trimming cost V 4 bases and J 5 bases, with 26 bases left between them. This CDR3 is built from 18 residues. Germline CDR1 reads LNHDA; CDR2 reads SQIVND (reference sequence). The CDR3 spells CASSTMADFQGRIYGYTF. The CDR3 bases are TGTGCCAGTAGTACCATGGCAGACTTTCAGGGAAGAATATATGGCTACACCTTC.